The 21 T cell receptor beta chains below come from one sample, sequenced in a study of T cell responses to AZD1222 COVID-19 vaccine. Profiling relied on immunoSEQ multiplex PCR, and the TCRdb table lists in-frame clones only, not all of them. The sample consists of over 120,000 clones, 85% to 90% of them appearing once. Sequences were derived from peripheral blood, sampled 28 days after the second AZD1222 dose. These receptors were obtained from an adult who received the AZD1222 COVID-19 vaccine.

V and J are TRBV10-3 and TRBJ1-1; 12 nucleotides align to TRBD1. The CDR3 has 20 amino acids. The germline gives CDR1 ENHRY, CDR2 SYGVKD. Trimming took 6 bases from V and 1 from J; bases not matched to a gene: 18. CDR3 bases: TGTGCCATCAGGACGGGACAGGGGGCGCGTGCTACTACACCGAACACTGAAGCTTTCTTT. It yields the protein CAIRTGQGARATTPNTEAFF.

The V and J genes are TRBV6-1 and TRBJ1-2; D remains unclear. This CDR3 spans 11 amino acids. V shed 1 base and J shed 8 bases, with 5 bases lying between them. Germline CDR1 and CDR2: MNHNS and SASEGT. CDR3 in DNA: TGTGCCAGCAGTGAAGGTCCCGGCTACACCTTC. Translated, it gives CASSEGPGYTF.

The chain links TRBV10-3 to TRBJ2-4; D perhaps matches TRBD1 (6 bases). Germline CDR1 is ENHRY and CDR2 is SYGVKD. There are 13 residues in the CDR3. V was shortened by 6 bases and J by 4 bases, with 10 bases between the two germline ends. CDR3 DNA sequence: TGTGCCATCAGCCCGGGACAAAAAAACATTCAGTACTTC. Translating it yields CAISPGQKNIQYF.

This clone was observed a few times. CDR3 nucleotide sequence: TGTGCCAGCAGTGTCCTGGGCTCTGGAAACACCATATATTTT. Protein: CASSVLGSGNTIYF. The V call is TRBV2, the J call TRBJ1-3, with D unclear. The CDR3 has 14 amino acids. Trimming took off 4 bases at V and 0 bases at J, with 7 bases between the two ends. Per the germline V gene, CDR1 is SNHLY and CDR2 is FYNNEI.

V and J are TRBV5-4 and TRBJ1-3; D is possibly TRBD1 (5 bases). The ends were cut back, 0 bases at V and 3 bases at J, with 13 bases in the middle. Germline assignment: CDR1 SGHNT and CDR2 YYREEE (reference sequence). The CDR3 loop spans 16 amino acids. CDR3 sequence (DNA): TGTGCCAGCAGCTTGGGGGGCAGGGTGCATGGAAACACCATATATTTT. This sequence encodes CASSLGGRVHGNTIYF.

This rearrangement joins TRBV7-8 to TRBJ2-4; D is ambiguous. Germline values: CDR1 SGHVS, CDR2 FQNEAQ. The CDR3 covers 14 residues. V dropped 5 bases and J dropped 3 bases, with 11 bases sitting between them. In nucleotides, the CDR3 is TGTGCCAGCAGCAACCACGCAGACAAAAACATTCAGTACTTC. Protein product: CASSNHADKNIQYF.

The chain is built from TRBV15 and TRBJ1-5; 9 bases are shared with TRBD1. The V gene end was trimmed by 3 bases and the J gene end by 6 bases; junction bases not matched to a gene: 9. CDR1 is LNHNV, CDR2 YYDKDF, per germline (reference sequence). The CDR3 is 16 residues long. In DNA, the CDR3 is TGTGCCACCAGCAGCATGGGACAGGGAGTGGGTCAGCCCCAGCATTTT. Amino acids: CATSSMGQGVGQPQHF. Together with reference TRBV15 and TRBJ1-5, the CDR3 gives the full variable domain: DAMVIQNPRYQVTQFGKPVTLSCSQTLNHNVMYWYQQKSSQAPKLLFHYYDKDFNNEADTPDNFQSRRPNTSFCFLDIRSPGLGDTAMYLCATSSMGQGVGQPQHFGDGTRLSIL.

The chain carries TRBV28 and TRBJ1-1; D is perhaps TRBD1 (5 bases). The CDR3 extends over 13 amino acids. V shed 7 bases and J shed 0 bases, with 9 bases lying between them. CDR1 and CDR2 from the germline V gene are MDHEN and SYDVKM. CDR3 protein: CASIRGVNTEAFF. The CDR3, as DNA: TGTGCCAGCATCCGGGGGGTGAACACTGAAGCTTTCTTT.

This sequence joins TRBV11-2 and TRBJ1-2; D is unresolved. The CDR3 contains 13 residues. With 4 bases removed from V and 4 bases from J, the gap between germline ends came to 10 bases. The V gene's germline CDR1 is SGHAT and CDR2 FQNNGV. The CDR3 is CASSSSDFYGYTF. CDR3 bases: TGTGCCAGCAGCTCCTCCGATTTCTATGGCTACACCTTC.

Points on this clone: A read error may produce the germline difference seen at one junction end. The rearrangement uses TRBV7-7 and TRBJ1-1; TRBD1 matches 11 bases. Germline-derived CDR1 and CDR2 are SSHAT and FNYEAQ (reference sequence). The CDR3 totals 16 residues. CDR3 loop: CASSPLGQGVNTEAFF. CDR3 coding DNA: TGTGCTAGCAGCCCCCTGGGACAGGGGGTGAACACTGAAGCTTTCTTT.

The rearrangement links TRBV6-5 to TRBJ1-3; D is uncertain. Trimming left V 8 bases short and J 4 bases short, with 12 bases between. CDR3 length: 13 residues. CDR1 and CDR2 (germline): MNHEY, SVGAGI. The chain's CDR3 is CASGRDPGNTIYF. The CDR3 DNA reads as TGTGCCAGCGGACGGGATCCAGGAAACACCATATATTTT.

The chain uses TRBV29-1 and TRBJ1-1, with D unresolved. Germline CDR1 SQVTM, CDR2 ANQGSEA. This CDR3 has 14 residues. V lost 5 bases and J lost 4, with 17 bases in between. CDR3 bases: TGCAGCGTTCTCTGCCTTGATTCGGGCACTGAAGCTTTCTTT. Its translation is CSVLCLDSGTEAFF.

This sequence joins TRBV7-6 and TRBJ1-5; TRBD1 might be the D (6 bases). The germline V and J ends were trimmed by 5 bases and 0 bases, with 11 bases remaining between them. Looked up from germline, CDR1 is SGHVS and CDR2 is FNYEAQ. This CDR3 is 15 amino acids long. In DNA form, the CDR3 reads TGTGCCAGCAGCCAGGACAGTTATAGCAATCAGCCCCAGCATTTT. Residues: CASSQDSYSNQPQHF.

In DNA, the CDR3 is TGTGCCAGCTCACCCCCCCGCGGACTAGCGGACACAGATACGCAGTATTTT. This translates into CASSPPRGLADTDTQYF. The V and J genes are TRBV18 and TRBJ2-3; TRBD2 matches 10 bases. V trimming: 3 bases; J trimming: 2 bases; junction bases outside the gene matches: 8. From germline, CDR1 is KGHSH and CDR2 LQKENI. The CDR3 contains 17 residues.

The rearrangement uses TRBV27 and TRBJ2-7; 8 bases align to TRBD1. Germline V CDR1 and CDR2: MNHEY, SMNVEV (reference sequence). J gave up 5 bases and V 4 bases, and 7 bases lay outside the gene matches. The CDR3 totals 14 residues. The chain's CDR3 is CASSSVGQGHEQYF. CDR3 coding DNA: TGTGCCAGCAGTTCTGTTGGACAGGGCCACGAGCAGTACTTC.

This clone was seen only once. Here the CDR3 DNA reads TGTGCCAGCTTCGGCCGCTCCCTCACCTACGAGCAGTACTTC. It encodes CASFGRSLTYEQYF. V and J are TRBV28 and TRBJ2-7; D is unclear. CDR1 MDHEN and CDR2 SYDVKM come from the germline V gene. V dropped 8 bases and J dropped 2 bases, with 16 bases sitting between them. The CDR3 is made up of 14 amino acids.

V gene TRBV28 combines with J gene TRBJ1-5; unclear D gene. The germline CDR1 and CDR2 sequences are MDHEN and SYDVKM. The CDR3 runs to 12 residues. Trimming took 2 bases from V and 6 from J, leaving 5 bases between them. The CDR3 DNA sequence: TGTGCCAGCAGTTTAGTGAGTCAGCCCCAGCATTTT. Protein sequence: CASSLVSQPQHF.

The rearrangement links TRBV5-4 to TRBJ2-3; the D is unclear. The germline CDR1 and CDR2 sequences are SGHNT and YYREEE (reference sequence). V gave up 4 bases and J gave up 2 bases, with 5 bases separating them. The CDR3 extends over 12 amino acids. CDR3 region: CASSDLTDTQYF. DNA of the CDR3: TGTGCCAGCAGCGACCTCACAGATACGCAGTATTTT.

This chain connects TRBV18 to TRBJ2-2; no clear D gene. Germline CDR1 reads KGHSH; CDR2 reads LQKENI. V was pared by 5 bases and J by 0 bases, with 10 bases between. The CDR3 runs 15 residues. The chain's CDR3 is CASSLSNANTGELFF. DNA for the CDR3: TGTGCCAGCTCATTATCAAACGCGAACACCGGGGAGCTGTTTTTT.

The chain employs TRBV12-5 and TRBJ1-5; no firm D call. Germline V gene sequence: CDR1 LGHNT, CDR2 FRNRAP. The ends were cut back, 2 bases at V and 5 bases at J, with 7 bases in the middle. The CDR3 has 13 residues. The CDR3 reads CASGLNNYQPQHF. CDR3 DNA: TGTGCTAGTGGTTTGAACAATTATCAGCCCCAGCATTTT.

The V call is TRBV5-5, the J call TRBJ1-2; D possibly corresponds to TRBD1 (6 bases). The CDR3 spans 15 residues. The germline V gene has CDR1 SGHKS and CDR2 YYEKEE (reference sequence). Trimming took off 6 bases at V and 6 bases at J, with 21 bases between the two ends. The CDR3 DNA is TGTGCCAGCAAACCCGGGGGCTGGGATGGGGATGGCTACACCTTC. Translated, it gives CASKPGGWDGDGYTF.